This passage covers 31 T cell receptor beta chains from one sample sequenced in a study of blood T cell repertoires in COVID-19. TCRdb's copy holds only in-frame clones and misses some; the assay was immunoSEQ multiplex PCR. The sample carries over 250,000 clones, about 87% recorded once. Sequencing was carried out using PBMCs or T cells enriched from blood (not recorded which). The receptor source for this set is a woman under 30 who had recovered from COVID-19.

The chain employs TRBV9 and TRBJ1-1; D remains unclear. V shed 7 bases and J shed 1 base, with 8 bases lying between them. CDR3 length equals 12 residues. Germline V lookup: CDR1 SGDLS, CDR2 YYNGEE. The CDR3 protein is CASGSTNTEAFF. CDR3 nucleotides: TGTGCCAGCGGTAGCACGAACACTGAAGCTTTCTTT.

This chain uses TRBV1 with TRBJ2-7; no check of the table's D call, TRBD2, against the DNA was made. TRBV1 is an annotated pseudogene. The CDR3 runs 15 residues. The CDR3 loop is CTSSQGLGSSYEQYF. The CDR3 DNA follows: TGCACCAGCAGCCAAGGACTAGGGAGCTCCTACGAGCAGTACTTC.

This chain joins TRBV27 and TRBJ2-1, with 9 positions matching TRBD2. J was trimmed by 0 bases and V by 6 bases; bases with no gene match: 6. This CDR3 region has 16 residues. Looked up from germline, CDR1 is MNHEY and CDR2 is SMNVEV (reference sequence). The CDR3 nucleotides are TGTGCCAGCAGGCGGGGGGGCGCCAGCTCCTACAATGAGCAGTTCTTC. Amino acid sequence: CASRRGGASSYNEQFF.

The genes are TRBV18 and TRBJ2-5, with 7 bases fitting TRBD1. V was pared by 5 bases and J by 5 bases, with 2 bases of the junction left unmatched. Germline CDR1 reads KGHSH; CDR2 reads LQKENI. The length of the CDR3 is 12 residues. DNA for the CDR3: TGTGCCAGCTCAACAGGGGTTGAGACCCAGTACTTC. It is translated as CASSTGVETQYF.

V is TRBV2 and J is TRBJ1-4; the D gene is possibly TRBD1 (5 bases). The CDR3 runs 17 residues. V shed 6 bases and J shed 8 bases, with 25 bases lying between them. Germline V gene lookup returns CDR1 SNHLY and CDR2 FYNNEI. CDR3 amino acids: CASSSPPGGSLGEKLFF. The CDR3 DNA sequence: TGTGCCAGCAGCTCCCCTCCGGGGGGGAGTTTAGGAGAAAAACTGTTTTTT.

The rearrangement links TRBV7-2 to TRBJ2-5, with 10 bases lining up with TRBD1. V lost 5 bases, J lost 5 bases, and 8 bases stayed unmatched. The CDR3 loop spans 15 amino acids. The germline V gene encodes CDR1 SGHTA and CDR2 FQGNSA. The CDR3 loop is CASSTRTGGWETQYF. The CDR3 coding sequence is TGTGCCAGCAGCACTAGGACAGGGGGATGGGAGACCCAGTACTTC.

V usage is TRBV7-9 and J usage is TRBJ1-1, with D tentatively TRBD1 (6 bases). This CDR3 has 14 residues. Germline assignment: CDR1 SEHNR and CDR2 FQNEAQ (reference sequence). The V end lost 2 bases, the J end lost 4 bases, and 11 bases lay between the germline ends. CDR3: CASSLNQGSTEAFF. The CDR3 DNA reads as TGTGCCAGCAGCTTAAATCAGGGGTCCACTGAAGCTTTCTTT.

The chain joins TRBV20-1 to TRBJ1-6; a possible D gene is TRBD1 (5 bases). With 3 bases removed from V and 6 bases from J, the gap between germline ends came to 21 bases. This CDR3 region has 17 residues. Germline V gene data show CDR1 as DFQATT and CDR2 as SNEGSKA (reference sequence). As DNA, the CDR3 is TGCAGTGCTAGTAACGGCAGGAGGGACCCCGGTAATTCACCCCTCCACTTT. Residues: CSASNGRRDPGNSPLHF.

The chain uses TRBV5-1 and TRBJ2-5, with 9 bases matching TRBD1. Germline V CDR1 and CDR2: SGHRS, YFSETQ. The CDR3 length is 16 residues. V was pared by 4 bases and J by 3 bases, with 10 bases of the junction left unmatched. The CDR3 region is CASSQNPGDREETQYF. CDR3 sequence (DNA): TGCGCCAGCAGCCAAAATCCCGGGGACAGGGAAGAGACCCAGTACTTC.

This chain joins TRBV7-6 and TRBJ1-1; D call uncertain. Trimming cost V 1 base and J 0 bases, with 6 bases left between them. The CDR3 consists of 14 residues. CDR1 and CDR2 (germline): SGHVS, FNYEAQ. CDR3 sequence reads: CASSLGGVNTEAFF. The CDR3 DNA sequence: TGTGCCAGCAGCTTAGGGGGAGTGAACACTGAAGCTTTCTTT. The variable domain in full, completed from reference TRBV7-6 and TRBJ1-1, reads GAGVSQSPRYKVTKRGQDVALRCDPISGHVSLYWYRQALGQGPEFLTYFNYEAQQDKSGLPNDRFSAERPEGSISTLTIQRTEQRDSAMYRCASSLGGVNTEAFFGQGTRLTVV.

The chain joins TRBV5-4 to TRBJ2-7, with D maybe TRBD2 (6 bases). The CDR3 is 15 residues long. Looked up from germline, CDR1 is SGHNT and CDR2 is YYREEE (reference sequence). Trimming took 6 bases from V and 5 from J, leaving 21 bases between them. The CDR3 coding sequence is TGTGCCAGCACCCCGACGGGGGAGGTTGTCAACGAGCAGTACTTC. Amino acids: CASTPTGEVVNEQYF.

The V and J genes are TRBV12-3 or TRBV12-4 and TRBJ1-1; maybe TRBD1 (6 bases). V was cut by 5 bases and J by 7 bases, with 14 bases left in between. The CDR3 length is 13 residues. The CDR3, as DNA: TGTGCCAGCAGTCTGGCTGGGGGCATTGAAGCTTTCTTT. Residues: CASSLAGGIEAFF.

The chain has TRBV5-5 and TRBJ1-2; unclear D gene. Trimming shortened V by 0 bases and J by 8 bases, and 20 bases separated the two germline ends. The CDR3 length is 16 residues. CDR1 and CDR2 (germline): SGHKS, YYEKEE (reference sequence). CDR3 sequence reads: CASSLGAGDLLKGYTF. In DNA form, the CDR3 reads TGTGCCAGCAGCTTGGGGGCCGGGGATCTCTTGAAGGGCTACACCTTC.

The chain couples TRBV6-4 to TRBJ1-5; the D is unclear. V was trimmed by 1 base and J by 12 bases, leaving 13 bases between them. This CDR3 contains 13 residues. Per germline, CDR1 MRHNA and CDR2 SNTAGT. DNA for the CDR3: TGTGCCAGCAGTGACTTTCCGGGAGAAAGCCAGCATTTT. It translates to CASSDFPGESQHF.

The V call is TRBV19, the J call TRBJ2-1; TRBD2 aligns across 10 bases. This CDR3 region has 15 residues. Unmatched junction bases numbered 7, after V lost 3 bases and J lost 8 bases. Germline-derived CDR1 and CDR2 are LNHDA and SQIVND (reference sequence). The CDR3 region is CASSIRLAGDHEQFF. CDR3 sequence (DNA): TGTGCCAGTAGTATTAGGCTAGCGGGAGATCATGAGCAGTTCTTC.

J is TRBJ1-4 and V is TRBV20-1, with 9 bases aligning to TRBD1. The CDR3 is 14 residues long. Germline lookup yields CDR1 DFQATT and CDR2 SNEGSKA (reference sequence). J lost 8 bases, V lost 3 bases, and 7 bases had no gene match. CDR3 bases: TGCAGTGCTAGTACGGGACAGGGTTACGAAAAACTGTTTTTT. It codes for CSASTGQGYEKLFF.

The V call is TRBV5-1, the J call TRBJ1-4; 7 bases are a match to TRBD1. The CDR3 runs to 14 residues. CDR1 is SGHRS, CDR2 YFSETQ, per germline. Trimming took 2 bases from V and 5 from J; bases not matched to a gene: 3. In DNA, the CDR3 is TGCGCCAGCAGCTTCGACAGGGTAAATGAAAAACTGTTTTTT. It translates to CASSFDRVNEKLFF. The full variable domain, rest sourced from reference TRBV5-1 and TRBJ1-4, is KAGVTQTPRYLIKTRGQQVTLSCSPISGHRSVSWYQQTPGQGLQFLFEYFSETQRNKGNFPGRFSGRQFSNSRSEMNVSTLELGDSALYLCASSFDRVNEKLFFGSGTQLSVL.

A remark on this clone: A read error is possible here, since a much larger clone lies one base away. The CDR3 sequence: CASSPYTEAFF. The CDR3, as DNA: TGTGCCAGCAGCCCCTACACTGAAGCTTTCTTT. The chain employs TRBV6-5 and TRBJ1-1; D not resolved. V was trimmed by 6 bases and J by 3 bases, leaving 5 bases between them. This CDR3 has 11 residues. Germline CDR1 reads MNHEY; CDR2 reads SVGAGI.

The chain uses TRBV20-1 and TRBJ1-1; D not resolved. The CDR3 is 11 amino acids. The V end lost 1 base, the J end lost 11 bases, and 11 bases lay between the germline ends. In germline, CDR1 is DFQATT, CDR2 SNEGSKA (reference sequence). Here the CDR3 DNA reads TGCAGTGCTAGAGCTGGCCGAGGGGCTTTCTTT. Amino acids: CSARAGRGAFF.

The chain is built from TRBV10-3 and TRBJ1-2; no clear D. V gave up 2 bases and J gave up 2 bases, with 12 bases separating them. This CDR3 contains 15 residues. The germline gives CDR1 ENHRY, CDR2 SYGVKD. This chain's CDR3 is CAISEPAGLNYGYTF. For the CDR3, the DNA is TGTGCCATCAGTGAGCCAGCGGGCCTCAACTATGGCTACACCTTC.

This chain uses TRBV10-3 with TRBJ2-2; 8 bases map to TRBD1. After removal of 3 bases from V and 0 bases from J, the junction contained 0 bases not matched to a gene. The CDR3 extends over 15 amino acids. Germline V CDR1 and CDR2: ENHRY, SYGVKD. This chain's CDR3 is CAISEQGANTGELFF. The DNA for the CDR3 is TGTGCCATCAGTGAACAGGGGGCGAACACCGGGGAGCTGTTTTTT.

The chain has TRBV24-1 and TRBJ2-1; weak D call: TRBD2 (6 bases). Looked up from germline, CDR1 is KGHDR and CDR2 is SFDVKD. This CDR3 contains 14 residues. V lost 4 bases and J 8 bases, leaving 14 bases between the germline ends. CDR3: CATSDPGLFHEQFF. Here the CDR3 DNA reads TGTGCCACCAGTGACCCCGGACTATTCCATGAGCAGTTCTTC.

The chain combines TRBV5-6 with TRBJ1-3, with D possibly TRBD1 on 5 matching bases. The length of the CDR3 is 15 residues. Germline V gene data show CDR1 as SGHDT and CDR2 as YYEEEE. V gave up 3 bases and J gave up 2 bases, with 12 bases separating them. This CDR3 is CASSWAGQAGNTIYF. CDR3 in DNA: TGTGCCAGCAGCTGGGCAGGGCAAGCTGGAAACACCATATATTTT.

This clone was detected once. This rearrangement joins TRBV10-3 to TRBJ1-1; no reliable D call. Trimming left V 4 bases short and J 0 bases short, with 15 bases between. Germline V gene lookup returns CDR1 ENHRY and CDR2 SYGVKD. The CDR3 has 16 residues. The CDR3 is CAISVLPGGMNTEAFF. The CDR3 DNA sequence: TGTGCCATCAGTGTTCTCCCGGGAGGGATGAACACTGAAGCTTTCTTT.

This chain uses TRBV19 with TRBJ1-1, with D possibly TRBD1 on 5 matching bases. The V gene's germline CDR1 is LNHDA and CDR2 SQIVND (reference sequence). Trimming removed 5 bases at V and 1 base at J, with 8 bases between. The CDR3 is 13 residues long. In DNA, the CDR3 is TGTGCCAGTAGTCAGGGTGGGAACACTGAAGCTTTCTTT. Translating gives CASSQGGNTEAFF.

This chain joins TRBV5-6 and TRBJ1-1, with D hard to call. The V gene lost 3 bases and the J gene lost 0 bases, with 6 bases spanning the gap. This CDR3 contains 13 residues. CDR1 SGHDT and CDR2 YYEEEE come from the germline V gene. The CDR3 DNA reads TGTGCCAGCAGCTCAGTCCTGAACACTGAAGCTTTCTTT. This codes for CASSSVLNTEAFF.

The chain uses TRBV5-1 and TRBJ1-4; D is unclear. Trimming took 5 bases from V and 0 from J, leaving 11 bases between them. This CDR3 has 15 residues. Germline V CDR1 and CDR2: SGHRS, YFSETQ. CDR3 in amino acids: CASRRRSSTNEKLFF. The CDR3 DNA reads TGCGCCAGCAGACGGAGGTCCTCAACTAATGAAAAACTGTTTTTT.

The CDR3 sequence is CAWTNGTGPGEKLFF. The CDR3 DNA is TGTGCCTGGACTAATGGGACAGGCCCGGGGGAAAAACTGTTTTTT. This rearrangement joins TRBV30 to TRBJ1-4; the match to TRBD1 covers 8 bases. This CDR3 contains 15 residues. J gave up 8 bases and V 4 bases, and 12 bases lay outside the gene matches. The germline CDR1 and CDR2 sequences are GTSNPN and SVGIG (reference sequence).

This chain joins TRBV7-2 and TRBJ1-6, with D perhaps TRBD1 (5 bases). Trimming shortened V by 5 bases and J by 11 bases, and 13 bases separated the two germline ends. The CDR3 covers 13 residues. The germline V gene encodes CDR1 SGHTA and CDR2 FQGNSA. The CDR3 nucleotides are TGTGCCAGCAGCCCCGCAGGGTCGGCACCCCTCCACTTT. This gives the protein CASSPAGSAPLHF.

This clone has only a few counts. The chain has TRBV9 and TRBJ1-1; 7 nucleotides line up with TRBD1. CDR1 SGDLS and CDR2 YYNGEE come from the germline V gene. This CDR3 contains 14 residues. The V and J ends lost 3 bases and 4 bases, in that order; junction bases with no gene match: 6. CDR3: CASSARQGSTEAFF. In DNA form, the CDR3 reads TGTGCCAGCAGCGCAAGACAGGGAAGCACTGAAGCTTTCTTT.

This chain joins TRBV5-1 and TRBJ1-4, with 9 bases aligning to TRBD1. CDR3 length equals 15 residues. The germline CDR1 and CDR2 sequences are SGHRS and YFSETQ. V trimming: 3 bases; J trimming: 7 bases; junction bases outside the gene matches: 7. CDR3 bases: TGCGCCAGCAGCTCGGGACAGGGAAGGGGTGAAAAACTGTTTTTT. Its protein is CASSSGQGRGEKLFF.